This T cell receptor (beta chain) originates from a study of T cells in localized non-small cell lung cancer. Broader study findings: Adjacent lung had a median 57 of the 100 largest tumor clones. A raised T cell density in blood coincided with lengthier overall survival.

As regards this clone: Its antigen is unidentified.

This table comes from immunoSEQ multiplex PCR, and its TCRdb copy is limited to in-frame clones, with some not included. The sample holds more than 25,000 clones; roughly nine tenths are singletons and the top ten take 5.5% to 7%. The CDR3 extends over 16 amino acids. Germline V lookup: CDR1 MNHEY, CDR2 SMNVEV (reference sequence). Trimming removed 0 bases at V and 3 bases at J, with 15 bases between. The starting material was PBMCs, obtained before any cancer treatment. This clonotype originated in a man between 40 and 69 years old with stage II lung adenocarcinoma. This rearrangement joins TRBV27 to TRBJ2-7, with D unclear. The CDR3 nucleotides read TGTGCCAGCAGTTTATCCCTAAGAGGAGCTAGCTACGAGCAGTACTTC. Its protein product is CASSLSLRGASYEQYF.